The next 22 T cell receptor beta chains were all read from a single sample in a study of blood T cell repertoires in COVID-19. Only in-frame clones appear in the TCRdb table, and some are missing; sequencing was by immunoSEQ multiplex PCR. The data contain fewer than 250,000 clones, approximately 86% of them singletons. Sequenced: peripheral blood. These receptors all come from a human donor in a cohort sampled during active COVID-19.

V and J are TRBV12-5 and TRBJ2-1; D gene unclear. The CDR3 covers 13 residues. V was shortened by 3 bases and J by 9 bases, with 12 bases between the two germline ends. Germline lookup yields CDR1 LGHNT and CDR2 FRNRAP. In nucleotides, the CDR3 is TGTGCTAGTGGTTTTAGCTCCCCCGGTGAGCAGTTCTTC. This encodes CASGFSSPGEQFF. Together with reference TRBV12-5 and TRBJ2-1, the CDR3 gives the full variable domain: DARVTQTPRHKVTEMGQEVTMRCQPILGHNTVFWYRQTMMQGLELLAYFRNRAPLDDSGMPKDRFSAEMPDATLATLKIQPSEPRDSAVYFCASGFSSPGEQFFGPGTRLTVL.

The CDR3 region is CASSHRDRYEQYF. The CDR3 DNA reads TGTGCCAGCAGTCACAGGGACAGGTACGAGCAGTACTTC. V usage is TRBV6-5 and J usage is TRBJ2-7; TRBD1 matches at 8 bases. CDR3 size: 13 residues. V lost 5 bases to trimming and J lost 4 bases; unmatched junction nucleotides: 4. Looked up from germline, CDR1 is MNHEY and CDR2 is SVGAGI.

The chain combines TRBV7-9 with TRBJ2-7; a possible D gene is TRBD1 (6 bases). Germline CDR1 reads SEHNR; CDR2 reads FQNEAQ (reference sequence). V was pared by 1 base and J by 4 bases, with 17 bases between. This CDR3 region has 16 residues. As DNA, the CDR3 is TGTGCCAGCAGCTTAGATGGGGTCACTAGGGGGTACGAGCAGTACTTC. It yields the protein CASSLDGVTRGYEQYF.

This clone appeared a single time. The chain combines TRBV24-1 with TRBJ2-3, with TRBD1 matching over 8 bases. After removal of 6 bases from V and 6 bases from J, the junction contained 16 bases not matched to a gene. The CDR3 contains 17 residues. Germline V gene lookup returns CDR1 KGHDR and CDR2 SFDVKD. In nucleotides, the CDR3 is TGTGCCACCAGTTCAAGATTCCGGGACAGGAGTTTGGATACGCAGTATTTT. As protein: CATSSRFRDRSLDTQYF.

The rearrangement joins TRBV7-9 to TRBJ2-4, with 7 bases lining up with TRBD1. Germline loops: CDR1 SEHNR, CDR2 FQNEAQ (reference sequence). Trimming removed 2 bases from V and 6 bases from J; junction bases left unmatched: 10. The CDR3 is 16 amino acids. CDR3 nucleotide sequence: TGTGCCAGCAGCTTATCCCCGGACAGGAAGTTAAACATTCAGTACTTC. Its protein product is CASSLSPDRKLNIQYF.

J is TRBJ1-2 and V is TRBV7-9; 9 nucleotides match TRBD1. Trimming removed 4 bases from V and 4 bases from J; junction bases left unmatched: 13. This CDR3 region has 17 residues. Germline CDR1 reads SEHNR; CDR2 reads FQNEAQ (reference sequence). The CDR3, as DNA: TGTGCCAGCAGCTCAACAAAACCGGGACAGGGACTCTATGGCTACACCTTC. This codes for CASSSTKPGQGLYGYTF.

The chain has TRBV2 and TRBJ2-3; D might be TRBD2 (6 bases). The CDR3 covers 14 residues. Trimming took 4 bases from V and 4 from J, leaving 12 bases between them. CDR1 is SNHLY, CDR2 FYNNEI, per germline. This CDR3 reads CASSVGWGADTQYF. The CDR3 nucleotides read TGTGCCAGCAGTGTAGGTTGGGGGGCAGATACGCAGTATTTT. Looking up the rest from reference TRBV2 and TRBJ2-3 gives the full variable domain: EPEVTQTPSHQVTQMGQEVILRCVPISNHLYFYWYRQILGQKVEFLVSFYNNEISEKSEIFDDQFSVERPDGSNFTLKIRSTKLEDSAMYFCASSVGWGADTQYFGPGTRLTVL.

The V and J genes are TRBV5-6 and TRBJ2-1; D uncertain. The CDR3 contains 11 residues. V lost 2 bases and J 15 bases, leaving 12 bases between the germline ends. In germline, CDR1 is SGHDT, CDR2 YYEEEE. The CDR3 loop is CASSLEIRVFF. CDR3 nucleotide sequence: TGTGCCAGCAGCTTAGAGATTCGGGTGTTCTTC.

The chain joins TRBV5-1 to TRBJ1-6; TRBD1 is a possible D gene (5 bases). Germline CDR1 and CDR2: SGHRS and YFSETQ. V lost 5 bases, J lost 10 bases, and 19 bases lay in between. The CDR3 extends over 15 amino acids. CDR3 residues: CASSPGGGPRSPLHF. CDR3 nucleotide sequence: TGCGCCAGCAGTCCAGGCGGGGGACCTAGATCACCCCTCCACTTT. The full variable domain, rest sourced from reference TRBV5-1 and TRBJ1-6, is KAGVTQTPRYLIKTRGQQVTLSCSPISGHRSVSWYQQTPGQGLQFLFEYFSETQRNKGNFPGRFSGRQFSNSRSEMNVSTLELGDSALYLCASSPGGGPRSPLHFGNGTRLTVT.

The chain recombines TRBV11-2 with TRBJ2-2, with D possibly TRBD1 on 5 matching bases. This CDR3 comprises 13 residues. Germline V gives CDR1 SGHAT, CDR2 FQNNGV. The V gene lost 5 bases and the J gene lost 5 bases, with 9 bases spanning the gap. The CDR3 sequence is CASSRGSTGELFF. As DNA, the CDR3 is TGTGCCAGCAGCAGGGGTTCGACCGGGGAGCTGTTTTTT.

The CDR3, as DNA: TGCGCCAGCAGCCGGAGTGCCGGGGCAACTAATGAAAAACTGTTTTTT. It specifies CASSRSAGATNEKLFF. This sequence joins TRBV5-1 and TRBJ1-4; D is uncertain. Per the germline V gene, CDR1 is SGHRS and CDR2 is YFSETQ. The ends were cut back, 4 bases at V and 0 bases at J, with 13 bases in the middle. The CDR3 contains 16 residues.

The chain recombines TRBV6-1 with TRBJ2-3; 8 nucleotides match TRBD2. CDR1 and CDR2 (germline): MNHNS, SASEGT. V shed 3 bases, J shed 3 bases, and the junction held 2 bases outside the gene matches. This CDR3 comprises 14 residues. The CDR3: CASSELAGTDTQYF. CDR3 DNA: TGTGCCAGCAGTGAGCTAGCGGGTACAGATACGCAGTATTTT.

The chain is built from TRBV27 and TRBJ2-1; D is perhaps TRBD1 (6 bases). Per the germline V gene, CDR1 is MNHEY and CDR2 is SMNVEV (reference sequence). The CDR3 is 17 amino acids. With 0 bases removed from V and 0 bases from J, the gap between germline ends came to 12 bases. The CDR3 loop reads CASSLSTGHSSYNEQFF. The CDR3 DNA is TGTGCCAGCAGTTTATCGACGGGACATAGCTCCTACAATGAGCAGTTCTTC.

This clone has a single count. The chain links TRBV11-2 to TRBJ2-1; TRBD2 agrees at 10 bases. The V gene's germline CDR1 is SGHAT and CDR2 FQNNGV. V shed 0 bases and J 3 bases; nucleotides not matched to a gene: 11. The CDR3 runs 19 residues. CDR3 in DNA: TGTGCCAGCAGCTTAGAGAGGGCTAGCGGGGGCCGTAACTACAATGAGCAGTTCTTC. Protein: CASSLERASGGRNYNEQFF. The full variable domain, with the rest looked up from reference TRBV11-2 and TRBJ2-1, is EAGVAQSPRYKIIEKRQSVAFWCNPISGHATLYWYQQILGQGPKLLIQFQNNGVVDDSQLPKDRFSAERLKGVDSTLKIQPAKLEDSAVYLCASSLERASGGRNYNEQFFGPGTRLTVL.

This rearrangement joins TRBV7-9 to TRBJ1-1, with 10 bases fitting TRBD1. V shed 1 base, J shed 5 bases, and the junction held 4 bases outside the gene matches. The CDR3 contains 15 residues. Per the germline V gene, CDR1 is SEHNR and CDR2 is FQNEAQ (reference sequence). CDR3: CASSLGGQGRTEAFF. CDR3 sequence (DNA): TGTGCCAGCAGCTTAGGGGGACAGGGGAGGACTGAAGCTTTCTTT. Filled out from reference TRBV7-9 and TRBJ1-1, the complete variable domain reads DTGVSQNPRHKITKRGQNVTFRCDPISEHNRLYWYRQTLGQGPEFLTYFQNEAQLEKSRLLSDRFSAERPKGSFSTLEIQRTEQGDSAMYLCASSLGGQGRTEAFFGQGTRLTVV.

This clone showed up just once. The J gene is TRBJ2-7, the V gene TRBV6-2 or TRBV6-3; no clear D. There are 14 residues in the CDR3. Germline V CDR1 and CDR2: MNHEY, SVGEGT. V lost 6 bases and J 2 bases, leaving 14 bases between the germline ends. The CDR3 DNA reads as TGTGCCAGCAGCCCCAGAGGTGCCACCTACGAGCAGTACTTC. This gives the protein CASSPRGATYEQYF.

V gene TRBV20-1 combines with J gene TRBJ2-3; possibly TRBD1 for D (5 bases). Germline V CDR1 and CDR2: DFQATT, SNEGSKA (reference sequence). This CDR3 comprises 11 residues. V lost 7 bases and J lost 1, with 6 bases in between. Here the CDR3 DNA reads TGCAGTGAAGGGGGCACAGATACGCAGTATTTT. Protein product: CSEGGTDTQYF.

This clone was seen only once. The V gene is TRBV6-2 or TRBV6-3, the J gene TRBJ1-2; D possibly corresponds to TRBD1 (5 bases). This CDR3 has 13 residues. Germline assignment: CDR1 MNHEY and CDR2 SVGEGT. With 4 bases removed from V and 8 bases from J, the gap between germline ends came to 14 bases. Written as DNA, the CDR3 is TGTGCCAGCAGTTCGATGGGGCGGCGGGGCTACACCTTC. Its protein product is CASSSMGRRGYTF.

The V and J genes are TRBV28 and TRBJ2-7, with a weak D call TRBD2 (6 bases). The CDR3 loop spans 17 amino acids. Germline CDR1 reads MDHEN; CDR2 reads SYDVKM. V was shortened by 4 bases and J by 3 bases, with 22 bases between the two germline ends. CDR3 protein: CASSSIPSGEAVYEQYF. The CDR3 DNA reads as TGTGCCAGCAGTTCAATCCCCTCGGGGGAGGCCGTCTACGAGCAGTACTTC.

This clone is a singleton in its sample. J is TRBJ1-1 and V is TRBV7-2; TRBD1 is a possible D gene (5 bases). The V and J ends lost 7 bases and 1 base respectively, with 13 bases between them. This CDR3 region has 14 residues. Germline assignment: CDR1 SGHTA and CDR2 FQGNSA. The chain's CDR3 is CASTLPQANTEAFF. The CDR3 DNA sequence: TGTGCCAGCACCCTTCCACAGGCGAACACTGAAGCTTTCTTT.

V and J are TRBV19 and TRBJ2-2, with a weak D call TRBD2 (5 bases). The CDR3 totals 14 residues. CDR1 and CDR2 (germline): LNHDA, SQIVND (reference sequence). Between the trimmed V and J ends, which lost 3 bases and 4 bases, there was a span of 9 bases. This chain's CDR3 is CASSISRGTGELFF. The CDR3 DNA is TGTGCCAGTAGTATTAGCCGGGGCACCGGGGAGCTGTTTTTT. Based on the CDR3 plus reference TRBV19 and TRBJ2-2, the full variable domain is DGGITQSPKYLFRKEGQNVTLSCEQNLNHDAMYWYRQDPGQGLRLIYYSQIVNDFQKGDIAEGYSVSREKKESFPLTVTSAQKNPTAFYLCASSISRGTGELFFGEGSRLTVL.

The chain uses TRBV5-1 and TRBJ2-7; D is ambiguous. In germline, CDR1 is SGHRS, CDR2 YFSETQ. With 0 bases removed from V and 2 bases from J, the gap between germline ends came to 9 bases. CDR3 size: 14 residues. CDR3 protein: CASSLGATTYEQYF. The CDR3 nucleotides read TGCGCCAGCAGCTTGGGGGCCACGACCTACGAGCAGTACTTC.